The clone carrying this TCR beta chain was counted ten times or more. The antigen is not known. Unmatched junction bases numbered 11, after V lost 8 bases and J lost 6 bases. From germline, CDR1 is SGHTA and CDR2 FQGNSA. The length of the CDR3 is 14 residues. This specimen belongs to a study of T-cell reconstitution after alpha-beta-depleted transplantation in children. Overall study results and limits: Expanded graft clones, several hundred of them, were reportedly the source of alpha-beta T cells about two months after transplant. The authors attributed T-cell counts and diversity one year after transplant mostly to newly produced T cells.

As it was prepared, the TCRbeta library received unique molecular identifiers. MiXCR was run by TCRdb on the PCR reads, yielding one entry per CDR3 protein. The sample holds a few hundred thousand distinct CDR3 sequences, 10% to 15% seen once. The TCR originated in a male patient younger than 18 who had a stem cell transplant for acute myeloid leukemia, so the T cells may come from the graft donor. The chain combines TRBV7-2 with TRBJ2-7; 9 bases are a match to TRBD1. This sample comprised PBMCs, mostly from graft donor cells, obtained 360 days after TCRalphabeta/CD19-depleted stem cell transplant. As DNA, the CDR3 is TGTGCCAGCGGTCACAGGGGGCAACTCGGCGAGCAGTACTTC. This sequence encodes CASGHRGQLGEQYF.